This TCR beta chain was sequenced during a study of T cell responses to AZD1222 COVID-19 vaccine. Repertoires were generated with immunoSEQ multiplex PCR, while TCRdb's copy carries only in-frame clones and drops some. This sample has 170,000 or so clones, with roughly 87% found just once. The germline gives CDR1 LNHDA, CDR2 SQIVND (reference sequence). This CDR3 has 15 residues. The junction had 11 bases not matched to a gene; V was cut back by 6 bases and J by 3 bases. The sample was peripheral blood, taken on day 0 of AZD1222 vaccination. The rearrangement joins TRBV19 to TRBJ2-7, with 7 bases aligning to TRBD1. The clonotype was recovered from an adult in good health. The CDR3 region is CASSRRTGMGYEQYF. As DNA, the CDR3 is TGTGCCAGTAGCCGGAGGACAGGCATGGGCTACGAGCAGTACTTC.